Below, 11 T cell receptor beta chains from the same sample are listed, as sequenced in a study of T cell changes during pregnancy in multiple sclerosis. Repertoires were generated with immunoSEQ multiplex PCR, while TCRdb's copy carries only in-frame clones and drops some. This sample has around 40,000 clones, with roughly 90% found just once. The input for sequencing was CD8+ T cells from peripheral blood mononuclear cells, taken in the third trimester of pregnancy. These receptors were taken from a female donor with multiple sclerosis, enrolled in a pregnancy study.

V gene TRBV6-5 combines with J gene TRBJ2-1; D is unclear. This CDR3 comprises 12 residues. Germline loops: CDR1 MNHEY, CDR2 SVGAGI. V shed 5 bases and J shed 6 bases, with 8 bases lying between them. The CDR3 DNA follows: TGTGCCAGCAGTAGACCAGGCAATGAGCAGTTCTTC. This sequence encodes CASSRPGNEQFF.

The CDR3 nucleotides read TGTGCCAGCGCCACCCCAGCCAAAGGGGGGACTAGCGGGTACGAGCAGTACTTC. Protein sequence: CASATPAKGGTSGYEQYF. The gene calls are TRBV11-3 and TRBJ2-7; TRBD2 matches at 12 bases. Germline V lookup: CDR1 SGHNT, CDR2 YENEEA. Trimming removed 8 bases from V and 4 bases from J; junction bases left unmatched: 18. This CDR3 has 18 residues.

The J gene is TRBJ1-1, the V gene TRBV28, with 8 bases aligning to TRBD1. CDR1 MDHEN and CDR2 SYDVKM come from the germline V gene. J gave up 10 bases and V 4 bases, and 5 bases lay outside the gene matches. CDR3 length: 12 residues. The CDR3 DNA reads as TGTGCCAGCAGTTCTAAAACAGGGGGAGCTTTCTTT. Its protein product is CASSSKTGGAFF. The whole variable domain, remainder taken from reference TRBV28 and TRBJ1-1, is DVKVTQSSRYLVKRTGEKVFLECVQDMDHENMFWYRQDPGLGLRLIYFSYDVKMKEKGDIPEGYSVSREKKERFSLILESASTNQTSMYLCASSSKTGGAFFGQGTRLTVV.

The chain has TRBV7-9 and TRBJ2-3; 7 bases map to TRBD2. The germline V gene has CDR1 SEHNR and CDR2 FQNEAQ (reference sequence). With V trimmed by 3 bases and J by 2 bases, 5 bases remained unmatched. This CDR3 is built from 15 residues. The CDR3: CASSFWERDTDTQYF. CDR3 nucleotides: TGTGCCAGCAGCTTCTGGGAGCGGGACACAGATACGCAGTATTTT.

The CDR3 nucleotides are TGTGCCAGTAGACTAGCGGGCAGCACAGATACGCAGTATTTT. Translating it yields CASRLAGSTDTQYF. V and J are TRBV2 and TRBJ2-3, with 10 bases matching TRBD2. There are 14 residues in the CDR3. Germline V gene lookup returns CDR1 SNHLY and CDR2 FYNNEI. V shed 9 bases, J shed 0 bases, and the junction held 3 bases outside the gene matches.

The CDR3, as DNA: TGTGCCTGGAGTGGGCTGGGACAGGGGGAGGAGACCCAGTACTTC. The encoded protein is CAWSGLGQGEETQYF. The chain uses TRBV30 and TRBJ2-5, with TRBD1 matching over 11 bases. The CDR3 totals 15 residues. J gave up 5 bases and V 1 base, and 6 bases lay outside the gene matches. Germline V lookup: CDR1 GTSNPN, CDR2 SVGIG (reference sequence).

This chain's CDR3 is CAISDEQGTGETQYF. The CDR3 nucleotides read TGTGCCATCAGTGATGAACAGGGCACCGGGGAGACCCAGTACTTC. The V gene is TRBV10-3, the J gene TRBJ2-5, with D possibly matching TRBD1 (6 bases). The germline V and J ends were trimmed by 3 bases and 5 bases, with 16 bases remaining between them. The CDR3 is 15 amino acids. Germline CDR1 and CDR2: ENHRY and SYGVKD.

This rearrangement joins TRBV4-1 to TRBJ2-3; 9 nucleotides line up with TRBD2. The CDR3 covers 18 residues. CDR1 is MGHRA, CDR2 YSYEKL, per germline. Unmatched junction bases numbered 11, after V lost 2 bases and J lost 2 bases. In nucleotides, the CDR3 is TGCGCCAGCAGCCAACAATTGAGGGCGGGAGGGTACACAGATACGCAGTATTTT. It is translated as CASSQQLRAGGYTDTQYF.

Concerning this clone itself: The junction shows a germline mismatch at one end, possibly a read error. The V gene is TRBV4-1, the J gene TRBJ1-3; D is unresolved. The length of the CDR3 is 13 residues. Germline CDR1 and CDR2: MGHRA and YSYEKL. DNA for the CDR3: TGCGCCAGCAGCGAAGACACTGGAAACACCATATATTTT. It translates to CASSEDTGNTIYF.

This chain uses TRBV13 with TRBJ2-3; D might be TRBD1 (6 bases). V lost 2 bases and J lost 5, with 11 bases in between. The CDR3 is 14 residues long. CDR1 PRHDT and CDR2 FYEKMQ come from the germline V gene (reference sequence). The CDR3 bases are TGTGCCAGCAGCTTACGGCAGGGGCTAGATACGCAGTATTTT. Translating it yields CASSLRQGLDTQYF.

The chain combines TRBV5-4 with TRBJ2-3; D is perhaps TRBD2 (5 bases). Germline V CDR1 and CDR2: SGHNT, YYREEE (reference sequence). Trimming took off 0 bases at V and 5 bases at J, with 16 bases between the two ends. The CDR3 has 16 residues. CDR3 residues: CASSLEPTRTGDTQYF. CDR3 nucleotides: TGTGCCAGCAGCTTGGAACCAACTAGAACGGGAGATACGCAGTATTTT.